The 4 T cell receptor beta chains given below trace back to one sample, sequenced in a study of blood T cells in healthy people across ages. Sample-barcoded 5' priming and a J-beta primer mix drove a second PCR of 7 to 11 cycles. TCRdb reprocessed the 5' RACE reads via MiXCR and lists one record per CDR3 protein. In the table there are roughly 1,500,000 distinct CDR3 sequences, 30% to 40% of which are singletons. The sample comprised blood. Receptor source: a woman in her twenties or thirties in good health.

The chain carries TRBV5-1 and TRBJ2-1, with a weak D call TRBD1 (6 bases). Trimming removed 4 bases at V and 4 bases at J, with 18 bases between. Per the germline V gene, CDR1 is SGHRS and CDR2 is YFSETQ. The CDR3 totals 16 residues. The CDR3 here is CASSMDGIQGYNEQFF. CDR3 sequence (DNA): TGCGCCAGCAGCATGGACGGAATACAGGGTTACAATGAGCAGTTCTTC.

The CDR3 sequence is CATSVQGLLQETQYF. For the CDR3, the DNA is TGTGCCACCAGTGTTCAGGGACTCCTCCAAGAGACCCAGTACTTC. The chain is built from TRBV24-1 and TRBJ2-5; D might be TRBD2 (6 bases). Germline V gives CDR1 KGHDR, CDR2 SFDVKD. The CDR3 contains 15 residues. V gave up 5 bases and J gave up 1 base, with 13 bases separating them.

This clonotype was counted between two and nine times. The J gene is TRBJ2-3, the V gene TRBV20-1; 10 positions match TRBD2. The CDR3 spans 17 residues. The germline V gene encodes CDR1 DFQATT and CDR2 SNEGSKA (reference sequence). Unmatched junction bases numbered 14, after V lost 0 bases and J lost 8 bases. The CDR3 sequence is CSAREFLERGGLPTQYF. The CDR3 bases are TGCAGTGCTAGAGAATTCCTCGAGCGGGGGGGGCTGCCTACGCAGTATTTT.

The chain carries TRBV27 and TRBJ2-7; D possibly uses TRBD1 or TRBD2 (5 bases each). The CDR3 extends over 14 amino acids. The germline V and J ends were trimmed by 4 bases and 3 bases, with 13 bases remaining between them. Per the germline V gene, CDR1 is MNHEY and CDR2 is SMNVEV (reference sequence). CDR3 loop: CASSSGTNDYEQYF. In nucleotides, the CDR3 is TGTGCCAGCAGTTCCGGGACCAATGACTACGAGCAGTACTTC.